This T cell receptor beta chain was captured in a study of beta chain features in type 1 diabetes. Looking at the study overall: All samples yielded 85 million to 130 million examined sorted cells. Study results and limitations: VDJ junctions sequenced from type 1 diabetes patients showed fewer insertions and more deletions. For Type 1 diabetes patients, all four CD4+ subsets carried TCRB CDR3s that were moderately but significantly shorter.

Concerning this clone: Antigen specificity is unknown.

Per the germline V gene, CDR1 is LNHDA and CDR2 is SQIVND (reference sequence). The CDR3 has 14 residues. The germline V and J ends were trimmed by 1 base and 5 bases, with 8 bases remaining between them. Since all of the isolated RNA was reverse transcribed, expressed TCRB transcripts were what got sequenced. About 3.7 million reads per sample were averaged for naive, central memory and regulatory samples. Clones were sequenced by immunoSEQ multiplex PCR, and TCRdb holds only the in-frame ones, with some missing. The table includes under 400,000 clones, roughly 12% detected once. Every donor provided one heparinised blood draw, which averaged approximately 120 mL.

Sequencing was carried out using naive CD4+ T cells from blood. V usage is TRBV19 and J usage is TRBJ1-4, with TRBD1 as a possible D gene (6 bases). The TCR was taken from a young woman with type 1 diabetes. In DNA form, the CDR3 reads TGTGCCAGTAGTATAGTGGGGACAAATGAAAAACTGTTTTTT. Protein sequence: CASSIVGTNEKLFF.